The present T cell receptor (beta chain) was sequenced within a study of blood T cells in healthy people across ages. PCR was performed a second time for 7 to 11 cycles using a sample-barcoded 5' primer and a J-beta primer mix. One entry per CDR3 protein, called by TCRdb with MiXCR from the 5' RACE reads. The data hold 750,000 to 950,000 distinct CDR3 sequences, with about 53% observed a single time. CDR3 length: 13 amino acids. V was trimmed by 3 bases and J by 2 bases, leaving 9 bases between them. CDR1 is DFQATT, CDR2 SNEGSKA, per germline (reference sequence). Regarding this clonotype: Its antigen is not known.

Study-level results: Older age went with lower TCR beta diversity per million T cells, in a roughly linear way.

A minimum of 5 micrograms of total RNA was extracted per sample. The TCR was taken from a man aged 80 or over in good health. The V and J genes are TRBV20-1 and TRBJ2-3; D gene unclear. Sequenced input: blood. The CDR3 region is CSASSEFTDTQYF. The CDR3 coding sequence is TGCAGTGCTAGTTCTGAGTTCACAGATACGCAGTATTTT.